Listed below are T cell receptor beta chains from one sample, sequenced in a study of esophageal squamous cell carcinoma under preoperative chemotherapy. TCRdb analysed the PCR reads with MiXCR anew, one entry per CDR3 protein. This sample has roughly 32,000 distinct CDR3 sequences; roughly 50% occur once, and the top ten carry approximately 12%. The sample was acquired from a patient given preoperative chemotherapy. All receptors derive from a human donor with esophageal squamous cell carcinoma. The donor label of this sample is uncertain. The conserved cysteine and the conserved F or W are not part of the CDR3 here. The D gene is left open where the match is weak.

V	J	length	D	CDR3
TRBV7-6	TRBJ2-5	10	-	ASSLGSTDWF
TRBV5-1	TRBJ2-2	15	-	ASSLPRTDPNTGELF
TRBV27	TRBJ2-5	13	TRBD1	ASSPWTGEGETQY
TRBV6-1	TRBJ2-3	12	-	ASRDRSSTDTQY
TRBV7-3	-	15	-	ASSVGPGGGDKNIQY
TRBV7-9	TRBJ2-5	17	TRBD2	ASSARPGSGGGSPETQY
TRBV7-8	TRBJ2-2	13	-	ARTLQAGRSGELY
TRBV7-2	TRBJ1-3	12	-	ASSSPVDGNTIY
TRBV24-1	TRBJ2-7	11	-	ATSDFAVGEQY
TRBV7-3	TRBJ2-3	12	-	ASSQGLPTDTQY
TRBV7-2	TRBJ2-5	14	-	ASSPPGVRAKDTQY
TRBV7-8	TRBJ2-2	13	-	ASTRRGGGSGELF